This T cell receptor delta chain came from a study of γδ T cells in repeated Plasmodium falciparum infection. General observations from the study: Vdelta2-negative gammadelta repertoires, largely Vdelta1+, seemingly showed infection-driven waves of new clonal selection. Malian children's Vdelta2-negative repertoires appeared more expanded and less diverse than Australians'. Many TCRgamma sequences overlapped between individuals in stable Vgamma9/Vdelta2+ repertoires.

Notes on this clone: What it binds is not known. A far larger clone is just one base off, so this is likely a read error. The sample contains more than one DNA sequence encoding this CDR3.

Gammadelta T cells were flow-sorted from PBMC into Vgamma9/Vdelta2+ and Vdelta2-negative populations for bulk analysis. CDR1 is TSWWSYY, CDR2 QGS, per germline. The CDR3 covers 20 residues. TCRdb re-analyzed the multiplex PCR reads via CATT. The sample yields roughly 50,000 delta-chain clones, roughly 1.6% seen once. Material for sequencing was gamma-delta T cells from blood. The TCR was taken from a pool of human donors (malaria-infected and uninfected, not separated). This rearrangement joins TRDV1 to TRDJ1; 13 nucleotides line up with TRDD3. TCRdb offers no J gene call, so here the DNA was matched to germline to obtain one. For the CDR3, the DNA is TGTGCCCTTGGGGAACACGGCGCCCCGCTACTGGGGGATACGCGTCGGGGACTCATCTTT. Its protein product is CALGEHGAPLLGDTRRGLIF.